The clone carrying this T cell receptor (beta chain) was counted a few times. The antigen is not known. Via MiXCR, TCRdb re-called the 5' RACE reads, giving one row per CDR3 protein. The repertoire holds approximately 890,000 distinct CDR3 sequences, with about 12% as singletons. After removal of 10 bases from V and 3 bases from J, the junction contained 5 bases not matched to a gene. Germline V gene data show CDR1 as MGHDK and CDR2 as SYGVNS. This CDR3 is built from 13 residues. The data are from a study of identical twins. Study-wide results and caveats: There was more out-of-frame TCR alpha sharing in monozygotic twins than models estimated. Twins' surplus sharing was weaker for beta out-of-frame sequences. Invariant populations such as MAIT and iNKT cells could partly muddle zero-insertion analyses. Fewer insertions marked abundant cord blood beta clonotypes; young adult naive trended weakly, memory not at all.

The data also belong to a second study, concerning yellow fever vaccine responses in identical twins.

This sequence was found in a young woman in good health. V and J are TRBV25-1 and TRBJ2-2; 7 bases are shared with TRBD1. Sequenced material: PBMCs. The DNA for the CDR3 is TGTGCCACCGAGGGGGCGGACACCGGGGAGCTGTTTTTT. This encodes CATEGADTGELFF. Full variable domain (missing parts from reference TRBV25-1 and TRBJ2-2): EADIYQTPRYLVIGTGKKITLECSQTMGHDKMYWYQQDPGMELHLIHYSYGVNSTEKGDLSSESTVSRIRTEHFPLTLESARPSHTSQYLCATEGADTGELFFGEGSRLTVL.